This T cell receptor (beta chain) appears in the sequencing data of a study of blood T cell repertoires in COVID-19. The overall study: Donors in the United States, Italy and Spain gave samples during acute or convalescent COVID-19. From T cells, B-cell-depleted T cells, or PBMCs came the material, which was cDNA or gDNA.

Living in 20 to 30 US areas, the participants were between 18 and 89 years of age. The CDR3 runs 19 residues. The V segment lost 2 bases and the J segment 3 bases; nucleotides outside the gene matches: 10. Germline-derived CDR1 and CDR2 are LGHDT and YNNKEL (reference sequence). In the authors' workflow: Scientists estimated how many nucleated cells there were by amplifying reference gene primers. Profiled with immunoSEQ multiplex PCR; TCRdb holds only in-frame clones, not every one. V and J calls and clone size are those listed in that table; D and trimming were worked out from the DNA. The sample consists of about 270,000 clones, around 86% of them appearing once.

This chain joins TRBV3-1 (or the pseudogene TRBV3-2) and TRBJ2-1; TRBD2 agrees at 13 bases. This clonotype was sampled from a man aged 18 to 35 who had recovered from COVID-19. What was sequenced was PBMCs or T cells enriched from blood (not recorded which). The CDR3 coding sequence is TGTGCCAGCAGCCAACGGACAGGGACTAGCGGGATATACTACAATGAGCAGTTCTTC. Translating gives CASSQRTGTSGIYYNEQFF.